The following is a T cell receptor beta chain sequence with its context. V was clipped by 4 bases and J by 5 bases, with 7 bases between them. The CDR3 contains 12 residues. Germline-derived CDR1 and CDR2 are SGDLS and YYNGEE. The entry originates in a study of somatic mutations in cytotoxic T cells in rheumatoid arthritis. Some clones are missing from TCRdb's copy, which holds only in-frame ones; the method was immunoSEQ multiplex PCR. Found here are 12,000 to 15,000 clones, approximately 80% of them singletons; the top ten hold less than 9.5%. The sequenced material came from CD8+ T cells sorted from blood. This receptor was taken from an adult with rheumatoid arthritis. This chain uses TRBV9 with TRBJ2-1; no clear D gene. The CDR3 sequence: CASSPRNNEQFF. In DNA form, the CDR3 reads TGTGCCAGCAGCCCAAGAAACAATGAGCAGTTCTTC.